The clone carrying this T cell receptor beta chain was observed a handful of times. Antigen: not known. The data were taken from a study of cytomegalovirus exposure and HLA in healthy donors. Broader study findings: Cytomegalovirus status was reportedly diagnosed by the classifier with high specificity and sensitivity.

V was pared by 0 bases and J by 2 bases, with 6 bases between. CDR3 length equals 14 residues. Germline V gives CDR1 LGHNA, CDR2 YSLEER. The PCR employed 60 Vbeta primers together with 13 Jbeta primers. Sequencing used immunoSEQ multiplex PCR; TCRdb keeps in-frame clones, though not all of them. The profile shows approximately 100,000 clones, 70% of them singletons. V usage is TRBV4-3 and J usage is TRBJ2-3; no clear D. The source of this sequence is a man aged 40-49 years in good health and CMV-seropositive. Sequencing was done on a sample of PBMCs. The CDR3 protein is CASSQDPYTDTQYF. In nucleotides, the CDR3 is TGCGCCAGCAGCCAAGACCCCTACACAGATACGCAGTATTTT.